The clone carrying this TCR beta chain was counted a single time. Per germline, CDR1 MNHEY and CDR2 SMNVEV (reference sequence). The V end was cut by 8 bases, the J end by 2 bases, with 6 bases between. The CDR3 loop spans 11 amino acids. Original processing notes: Amplification from reference gene primers served as the basis for estimated nucleated cell counts. Generated by immunoSEQ multiplex PCR, the TCRdb table keeps only in-frame clones and is missing some. That table is the source of V, J and clone size, and D and trimming were worked out from the DNA. The table has about 480,000 clones, about 88% seen once. The sample comes from a study of blood T cell repertoires in COVID-19. Study summary: Some COVID-19 samples were acute and others convalescent; all came from the United States, Italy and Spain. T cells, B-cell-depleted T cells, or PBMCs supplied cDNA or gDNA.

The Seattle site enrolled patients during active infection and followed them longitudinally. This chain connects TRBV27 to TRBJ2-5, with unresolved D. The sequencing sample was made of peripheral blood. The TCR originated in a man younger than 30 with COVID-19, enrolled during active disease. The CDR3 DNA reads as TGTGCCAGCCTGACACAAGAGACCCAGTACTTC. This gives the protein CASLTQETQYF.